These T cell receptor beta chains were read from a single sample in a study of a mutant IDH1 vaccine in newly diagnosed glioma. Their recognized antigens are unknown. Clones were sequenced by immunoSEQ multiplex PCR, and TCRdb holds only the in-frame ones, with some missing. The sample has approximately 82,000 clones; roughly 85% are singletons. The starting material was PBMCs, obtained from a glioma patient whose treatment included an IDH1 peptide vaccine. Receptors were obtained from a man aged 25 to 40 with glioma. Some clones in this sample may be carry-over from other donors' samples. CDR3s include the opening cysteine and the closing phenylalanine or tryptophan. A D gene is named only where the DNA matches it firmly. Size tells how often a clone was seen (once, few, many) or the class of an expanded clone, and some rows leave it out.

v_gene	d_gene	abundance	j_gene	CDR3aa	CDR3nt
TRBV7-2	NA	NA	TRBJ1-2	CASSRDTYYGYTF	TGTGCCAGCAGCCGGGACACCTACTATGGCTACACCTTC
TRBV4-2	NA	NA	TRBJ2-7	CASSQDPTTYEQYF	TGTGCCAGCAGCCAAGACCCAACTACCTACGAGCAGTACTTC
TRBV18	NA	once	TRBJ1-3	CASSPLGQGGNTIYF	TGTGCCAGCTCACCACTAGGGCAAGGAGGAAACACCATATATTTT
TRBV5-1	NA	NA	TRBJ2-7	CASSLHGESYEQYF	TGCGCCAGCAGCTTGCACGGCGAAAGCTACGAGCAGTACTTC
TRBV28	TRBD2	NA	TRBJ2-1	CASSFPRRGKYNEQFF	TGTGCCAGCAGTTTCCCCAGGCGGGGGAAGTACAATGAGCAGTTCTTC
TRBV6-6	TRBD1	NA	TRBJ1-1	CASSRDRGPGTEAFF	TGTGCCAGCAGTAGGGACAGGGGGCCGGGCACTGAAGCTTTCTTT
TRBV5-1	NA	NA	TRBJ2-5	CASSLELVQETQYF	TGCGCCAGCAGCTTGGAACTGGTTCAAGAGACCCAGTACTTC
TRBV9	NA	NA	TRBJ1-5	CASSVGGSNQPQHF	TGTGCCAGCAGCGTAGGAGGGAGCAATCAGCCCCAGCATTTT
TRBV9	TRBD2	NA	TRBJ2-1	CASSVGSSSGTSSYNEQFF	TGTGCCAGCAGCGTAGGGAGTAGTAGCGGGACTAGCTCCTACAATGAGCAGTTCTTC
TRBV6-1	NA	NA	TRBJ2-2	CASRTVTRTGELFF	TGTGCCAGCAGAACCGTTACACGCACCGGGGAGCTGTTTTTT
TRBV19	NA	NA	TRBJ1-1	CASSTHLYKDTEAFF	TGTGCCAGCAGCACGCACCTCTACAAGGATACTGAAGCTTTCTTT
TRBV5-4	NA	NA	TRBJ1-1	CASSSQNPWGGAEAFF	TGTGCCAGCAGCTCACAAAATCCGTGGGGAGGGGCTGAAGCTTTCTTT
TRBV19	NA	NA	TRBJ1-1	CASSIEFEAFF	TGTGCCAGTAGTATAGAATTTGAAGCTTTCTTT
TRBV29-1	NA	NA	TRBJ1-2	CSVEEPFSRGYTF	TGCAGCGTTGAAGAACCGTTCTCCCGGGGCTACACCTTC
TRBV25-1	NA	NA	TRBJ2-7	CASSELDYEQYF	TGTGCCAGCAGTGAATTAGATTACGAGCAGTACTTC
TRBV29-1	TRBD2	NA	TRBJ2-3	CSVVGGLAGLSTDTQYF	TGCAGCGTTGTGGGTGGACTAGCGGGCTTAAGCACAGATACGCAGTATTTT
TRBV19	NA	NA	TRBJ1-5	CASASGRFGNQPQHF	TGTGCCAGCGCCTCTGGCAGGTTTGGCAATCAGCCCCAGCATTTT